This T cell receptor beta chain was identified during a study of blood T cell repertoires in COVID-19 (TCRdb year 2020). About the investigation overall: The collaborator samples originated in the United States, Italy and Spain and spanned the acute and convalescent phases of COVID-19. A de-identified subject ID, COVID-19 status, age in years and sex were almost always included in the sample metadata. The dataset comprised deeply sampled blood TCRbeta repertoires from subjects exposed to, actively infected with, or recovered from COVID-19. The repertoires were released in a freely available public database meant as a resource for research on the immune response to SARS-CoV-2. Where available, HLA class I and class II types were taken from metadata supplied by the sample provider and were not determined by assay-based typing. The material from the prospective study consisted of cDNA or gDNA derived from T cells, B-cell-depleted T cells, or PBMCs. Samples were obtained from the ongoing ImmuneRACE study (first 160 participants) and from 1,200 or so subjects provided by 6 global collaborators. Overall results and qualifications from the work: The quantity of clinical and demographic metadata differed by source and by participant and was supplied without curation.

TCRbeta CDR3 regions were amplified from genomic DNA using the immunoSEQ Assay, a bias-controlled multiplex PCR. The original pipeline was this. Nucleated cell counts per sample were estimated from amplification of reference gene primers within the assay. To quantify the absolute abundance of each unique TCRbeta CDR3 rearrangement, sequence reads were collapsed and filtered. For each sample, productive Simpson clonality was calculated as the square root of Simpson's diversity index over productive rearrangements. TCRdb took over this immuneACCESS table, retaining in-frame rearrangements with V and J assigned. Such tables are incomplete; in checked studies, under half of the missing clones stem from an unresolved V gene, and the remainder is unexplained. D and trimming were read from the DNA, whereas the V and J calls and clone size are those reported in that table. The sample table holds fewer than 350,000 clones, of which roughly 85% were seen once. The top ten clonotypes cover around 2% of the sample.

This clone has more than one count but fewer than ten. This receptor's antigen is unknown. The input lacks base qualities; no much larger clone sits a single base away. In the prospective study, participants were about 18 to 100 years old, resided in around 25 geographic areas of the United States, and were enrolled through a virtual design. In the prospective study, participants were assigned to cohorts based on the clinical history participants reported in a screening survey and a study questionnaire. Exposed participants had been in contact with someone with a PCR-confirmed or clinician-diagnosed COVID-19 case within 2 weeks of study entry. Mobile phlebotomists in the prospective study collected whole blood, serum and a nasopharyngeal or oropharyngeal swab from every participant. Prospective study participants could optionally give additional blood draws and questionnaires over an approximately two-month period. Blood samples from the prospective study were shipped frozen or at room temperature prior to DNA extraction.

Trimming removed 2 bases from V and 2 bases from J, leaving 12 bases between the germline ends. The cysteine opens and the phenylalanine closes a CDR3 of 15 amino acids. Only the CDR3 part of the read is kept: 45 bases, read in frame from the first base. Via the germline V gene, CDR1 is SGHAT and CDR2 FQNNGV. Material: PBMCs or T cells enriched from blood (not recorded which). The chain employs TRBV11-2 and TRBJ1-1, with an unclear D gene assignment. This receptor was identified in a woman aged 25 to 39 who had been exposed to COVID-19. CDR3 reads: CASSLSGQENTEAFF. Read as DNA, the sequence is TGTGCCAGCAGCTTAAGCGGGCAGGAAAACACTGAAGCTTTCTTT.